Given below is one T cell receptor (beta chain) in context. This sample stems from a study of CD8 T cells in ankylosing spondylitis. TCR beta libraries were made by quantitative 5'-RACE with molecular barcodes. One entry per CDR3 protein results from TCRdb running MiXCR on the 5' RACE reads. The table includes 270,000 or so distinct CDR3 sequences, more than 15% detected once. V trimming: 4 bases; J trimming: 1 base; junction bases outside the gene matches: 9. The CDR3 contains 17 residues. Source material: blood, either unsorted or a sorted T cell fraction (not recorded which). This TCR was recovered from a male donor with ankylosing spondylitis or in good health (not recorded which). J is TRBJ2-1 and V is TRBV12-3 or TRBV12-4, with 8 bases matching TRBD2. CDR3 in amino acids: CASSSTGGPISYNEQFF. CDR3 DNA: TGTGCCAGCAGTTCGACGGGAGGGCCGATTTCCTACAATGAGCAGTTCTTC.